This is a list of T cell receptor beta chains from one sample in a study of T cell changes during pregnancy in multiple sclerosis. Assay: immunoSEQ multiplex PCR; the TCRdb copy retains only in-frame clones and omits some. This repertoire shows 45,000 to 60,000 clones, 85% to 95% found once; its top ten account for around 0.38%. The source was CD4+ T cells from peripheral blood mononuclear cells, collected before pregnancy. Receptors originate from a female donor with multiple sclerosis, enrolled in a pregnancy study. CDR3s include the opening cysteine and the closing phenylalanine or tryptophan. The D gene is left open where the match is weak. Where a row states a size, it is once, few, many or the class of an expanded clone; other rows omit it.

cdr3_nt: TGTGCCAGCTCACGAGGCCGCGATCAGCCCCAGCATTTT
cdr3_aa: CASSRGRDQPQHF
clone_size: .
d_call: .
j_call: TRBJ1-5
v_call: TRBV18

cdr3_nt: TGTGCCAGCACCTGGGACAGGCAATATGGCTACACCTTC
cdr3_aa: CASTWDRQYGYTF
clone_size: .
d_call: TRBD1
j_call: TRBJ1-2
v_call: TRBV11-2

cdr3_nt: TGTGCCAGCAGTGACAGGGGTTGGGGTTTGGACCAGCATTTT
cdr3_aa: CASSDRGWGLDQHF
clone_size: .
d_call: .
j_call: TRBJ1-5
v_call: TRBV6-1

cdr3_nt: TGTGCCAGCAGTTTATCGGCCGCAATGAGCAATCAGCCCCAGCATTTT
cdr3_aa: CASSLSAAMSNQPQHF
clone_size: .
d_call: .
j_call: TRBJ1-5
v_call: TRBV27

cdr3_nt: TGTGCCAGCAGCCGACGACAGGGCCCTCTCTACGAGCAGTACTTC
cdr3_aa: CASSRRQGPLYEQYF
clone_size: .
d_call: TRBD1
j_call: TRBJ2-7
v_call: TRBV7-6

cdr3_nt: TGTGCCAGCAAACTAGCGGGAGGAAGGAATGAGCAGTTCTTC
cdr3_aa: CASKLAGGRNEQFF
clone_size: .
d_call: TRBD2
j_call: TRBJ2-1
v_call: TRBV6-1

cdr3_nt: TGTGCCAGCAGCTTAGAGACCGGGGAGCTGTTTTTT
cdr3_aa: CASSLETGELFF
clone_size: .
d_call: .
j_call: TRBJ2-2
v_call: TRBV7-3

cdr3_nt: TGCGCCAGCAGTCAACGGACTTCCATCTCTGGAAACACCATATATTTT
cdr3_aa: CASSQRTSISGNTIYF
clone_size: .
d_call: .
j_call: TRBJ1-3
v_call: TRBV23-1

cdr3_nt: TGTGCCTGGGTTAGACAGCTTAACTATGGCTACACCTTC
cdr3_aa: CAWVRQLNYGYTF
clone_size: once
d_call: .
j_call: TRBJ1-2
v_call: TRBV30

cdr3_nt: TGTGCCTGGTGGGACAGGGGACTCTATGGCTACACCTTC
cdr3_aa: CAWWDRGLYGYTF
clone_size: .
d_call: TRBD1
j_call: TRBJ1-2
v_call: TRBV30

cdr3_nt: TGTGCCAGCAGTAGGGACAGTCAGGGTACGCAGTATTTT
cdr3_aa: CASSRDSQGTQYF
clone_size: once
d_call: TRBD1
j_call: TRBJ2-3
v_call: TRBV6-6